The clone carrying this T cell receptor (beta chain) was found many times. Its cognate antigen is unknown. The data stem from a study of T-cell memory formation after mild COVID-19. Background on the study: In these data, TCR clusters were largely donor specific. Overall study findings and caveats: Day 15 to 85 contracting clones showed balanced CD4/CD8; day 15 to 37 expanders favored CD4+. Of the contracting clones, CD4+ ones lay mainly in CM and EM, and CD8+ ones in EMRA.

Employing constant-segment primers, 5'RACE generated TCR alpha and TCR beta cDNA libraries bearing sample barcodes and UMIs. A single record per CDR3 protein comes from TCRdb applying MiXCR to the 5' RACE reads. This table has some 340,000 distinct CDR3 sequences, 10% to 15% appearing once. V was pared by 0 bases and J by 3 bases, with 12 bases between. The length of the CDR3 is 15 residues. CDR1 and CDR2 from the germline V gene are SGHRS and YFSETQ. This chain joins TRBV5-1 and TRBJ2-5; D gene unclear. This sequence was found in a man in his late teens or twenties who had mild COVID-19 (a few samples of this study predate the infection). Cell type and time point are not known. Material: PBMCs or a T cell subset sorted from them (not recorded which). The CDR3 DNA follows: TGCGCCAGCAGCTTGGCGCAGTTCCCGGAAGAGACCCAGTACTTC. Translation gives CASSLAQFPEETQYF.